This T cell receptor (beta chain) was obtained from a study of blood T cell repertoires in COVID-19. About the study: Sites across the United States, Italy and Spain contributed samples from acute and convalescent COVID-19. From T cells, B-cell-depleted T cells, or PBMCs came the material, which was cDNA or gDNA.

V gave up 4 bases and J gave up 4 bases, with 11 bases separating them. Germline lookup yields CDR1 SGHDN and CDR2 FVKESK. The CDR3 is 13 amino acids. How the authors handled the data: Quantification of nucleated cells was approximated via reference gene primer amplification. TCRdb keeps only in-frame clones here, not all; method: immunoSEQ multiplex PCR. That table is the source of V, J and clone size, and D and trimming were worked out from the DNA. This table holds fewer than 250,000 clones, less than 85% found once. This receptor was identified in a woman in her 70s with active or convalescent COVID-19. The chain combines TRBV14 with TRBJ2-7, with D possibly matching TRBD2 (5 bases). Material: peripheral blood. The CDR3 region is CASSPYRGYEQYF. The CDR3 nucleotides are TGTGCCAGCAGCCCCTACAGAGGGTACGAGCAGTACTTC.